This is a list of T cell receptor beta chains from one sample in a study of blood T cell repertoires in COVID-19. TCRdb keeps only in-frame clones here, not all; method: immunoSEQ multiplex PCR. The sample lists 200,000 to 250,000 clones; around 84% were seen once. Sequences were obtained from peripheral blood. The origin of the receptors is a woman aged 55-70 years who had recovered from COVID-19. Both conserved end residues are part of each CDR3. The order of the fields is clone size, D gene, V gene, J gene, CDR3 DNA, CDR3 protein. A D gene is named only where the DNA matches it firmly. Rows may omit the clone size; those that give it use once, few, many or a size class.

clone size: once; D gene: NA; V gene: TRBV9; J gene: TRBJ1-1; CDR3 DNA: TGTGCCAGCAGCGTTGACTTGAACACTGAAGCTTTCTTT; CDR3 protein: CASSVDLNTEAFF
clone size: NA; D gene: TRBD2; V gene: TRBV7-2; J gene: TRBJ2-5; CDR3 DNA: TGTGCCAGCAGCTTAGATGGCGGGGGGGCTCAGACCCAGTACTTC; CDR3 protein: CASSLDGGGAQTQYF
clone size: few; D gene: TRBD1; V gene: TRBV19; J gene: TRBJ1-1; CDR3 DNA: TGTGCCAGTAGCGACAGGGACACTGAAGCTTTCTTT; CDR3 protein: CASSDRDTEAFF
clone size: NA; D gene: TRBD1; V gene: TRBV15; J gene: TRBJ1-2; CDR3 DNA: TGTGCCACCAGCAGAGATCCCCTGACAGGGGTTGGCTTC; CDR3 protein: CATSRDPLTGVGF
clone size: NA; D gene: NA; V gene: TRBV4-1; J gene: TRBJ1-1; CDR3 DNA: TGCGCCAGCAGCCTCGGGAGGGTCCTGAACACTGAAGCTTTCTTT; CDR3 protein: CASSLGRVLNTEAFF
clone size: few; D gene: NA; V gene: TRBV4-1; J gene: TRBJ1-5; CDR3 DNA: TGCGCCAGCAGCCCCATTGCGAGTAGCAATCAGCCCCAGCATTTT; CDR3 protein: CASSPIASSNQPQHF
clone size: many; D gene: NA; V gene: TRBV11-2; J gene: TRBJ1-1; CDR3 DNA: TGTGCCAGCAGCTTAGTGACAGGTTGGAACACTGAAGCTTTCTTT; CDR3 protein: CASSLVTGWNTEAFF
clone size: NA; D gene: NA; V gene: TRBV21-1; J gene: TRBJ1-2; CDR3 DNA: TGTGCCAGCAACCGGACAGGGCAGGGAGCTAACTATGGCTACACCTTC; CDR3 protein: CASNRTGQGANYGYTF
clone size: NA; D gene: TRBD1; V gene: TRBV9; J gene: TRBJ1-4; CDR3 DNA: TGTGCCAGCAGCGTAGAAGGCAGGGGGATTGAAAAACTGTTTTTT; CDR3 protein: CASSVEGRGIEKLFF
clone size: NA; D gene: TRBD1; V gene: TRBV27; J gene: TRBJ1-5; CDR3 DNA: TGTGCCAGCAGTCCCCGACAGGGAGTAACCAAACAGCCCCAGCATTTT; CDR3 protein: CASSPRQGVTKQPQHF
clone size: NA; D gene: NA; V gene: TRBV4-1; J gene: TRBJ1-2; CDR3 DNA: TGCGCCAGCAGCCAAGATCGGGGGATCCGATCTTTTGGCTACACCTTC; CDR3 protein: CASSQDRGIRSFGYTF
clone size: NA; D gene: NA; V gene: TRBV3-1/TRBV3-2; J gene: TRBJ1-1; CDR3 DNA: TGTGCCAGCAGCCAAGATGGAGGTTTGGCTTTCTTT; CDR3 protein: CASSQDGGLAFF
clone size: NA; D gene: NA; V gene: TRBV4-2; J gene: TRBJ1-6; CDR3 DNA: TGTGCCAGCAGCCAAGTATCTGGGCCCTCCTATAATTCACCCCTCCACTTT; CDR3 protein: CASSQVSGPSYNSPLHF
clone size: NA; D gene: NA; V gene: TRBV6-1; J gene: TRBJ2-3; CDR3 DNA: TGTGCCAGCAGTGAAGAGGGGGGGGGCGCAGATACGCAGTATTTT; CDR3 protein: CASSEEGGGADTQYF
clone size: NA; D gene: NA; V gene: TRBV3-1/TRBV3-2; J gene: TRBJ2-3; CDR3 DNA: TGTGCCAGCAGCCCCTGGCTAGCCACAGATACGCAGTATTTT; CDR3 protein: CASSPWLATDTQYF
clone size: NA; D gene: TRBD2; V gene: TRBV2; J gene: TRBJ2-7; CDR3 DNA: TGTGCCAGCTCGTTAGCGGGGGTGACCTCCTACGAGCAGTACTTC; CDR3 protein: CASSLAGVTSYEQYF
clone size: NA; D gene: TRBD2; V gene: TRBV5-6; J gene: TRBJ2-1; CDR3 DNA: TGTGCCAGCAGCCCCGGGACTAGCGGGGGGCGCCTCTACAATGAGCAGTTCTTC; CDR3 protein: CASSPGTSGGRLYNEQFF
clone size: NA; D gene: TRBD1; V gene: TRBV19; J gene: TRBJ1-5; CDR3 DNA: TGTGCCAGTAGTCCGGGAGGGGGCCAGCCCCAGCATTTT; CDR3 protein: CASSPGGGQPQHF
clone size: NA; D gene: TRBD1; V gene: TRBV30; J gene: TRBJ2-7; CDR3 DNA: TGTGCCTGGAGTCCTCCCGGGACAGAACTCTACGAGCAGTACTTC; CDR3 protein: CAWSPPGTELYEQYF
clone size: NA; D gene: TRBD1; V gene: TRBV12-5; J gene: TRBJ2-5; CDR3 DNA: TGTGCTAGTGGTTTGGTGGCAACAGGGGATGTAGGTATGGAGACCCAGTACTTC; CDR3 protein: CASGLVATGDVGMETQYF
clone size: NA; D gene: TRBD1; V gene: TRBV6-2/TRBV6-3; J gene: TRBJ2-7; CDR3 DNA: TGTGCCAGCAGTTACTCGGGGGCAGGGGGCGGCTACGAGCAGTACTTC; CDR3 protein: CASSYSGAGGGYEQYF
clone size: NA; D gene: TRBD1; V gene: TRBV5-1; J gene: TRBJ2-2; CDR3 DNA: TGCGCCAGCAGCTGGGACAGGCTCACCGGGGAGCTGTTTTTT; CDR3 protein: CASSWDRLTGELFF